This TCR beta chain was identified during a study of CD8 T cells in Susac syndrome. Sequencing of TCR beta was carried out in blood CD8+ and CD4+ T cells. Trimming took 5 bases from V and 0 from J; bases not matched to a gene: 6. CDR1 is SGHVS, CDR2 FNYEAQ, per germline. The CDR3 extends over 16 amino acids. Random hexamers were used to reverse transcribe the RNA input (about 0.5 to 1 ug). One entry per CDR3 protein, called by TCRdb with MiXCR from the immunoSEQ multiplex PCR reads. The sample includes around 79,000 distinct CDR3 sequences, roughly 94% seen only once; the top ten take roughly 0.42%. The clonotype originates from a human donor with multiple sclerosis. Material for sequencing was CD8+ T cells from PBMCs. V gene TRBV7-6 combines with J gene TRBJ2-1; 8 bases align to TRBD2. The CDR3 here is CASSASTSGSYNEQFF. CDR3 DNA: TGTGCCAGCAGCGCCAGCACTAGCGGCTCCTACAATGAGCAGTTCTTC.